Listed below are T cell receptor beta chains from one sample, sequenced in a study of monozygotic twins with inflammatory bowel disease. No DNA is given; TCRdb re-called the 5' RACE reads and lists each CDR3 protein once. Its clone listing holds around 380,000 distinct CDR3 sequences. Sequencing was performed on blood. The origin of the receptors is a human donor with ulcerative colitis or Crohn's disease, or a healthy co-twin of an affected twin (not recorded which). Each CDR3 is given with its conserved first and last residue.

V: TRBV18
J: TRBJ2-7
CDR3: CASSPKTNSYEQYF

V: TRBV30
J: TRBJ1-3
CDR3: CAWSESGNTIYF

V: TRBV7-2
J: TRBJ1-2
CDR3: CASSLASRDNYGYTF

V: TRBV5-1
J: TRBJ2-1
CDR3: CASSYYGDEQFF

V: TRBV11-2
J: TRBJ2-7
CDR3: CASSLRGTSGGPSSYEQYF

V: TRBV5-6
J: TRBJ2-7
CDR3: CASSAGLAGSYEQYF

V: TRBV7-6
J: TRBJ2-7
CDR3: CASSLGATGAPLEQYF

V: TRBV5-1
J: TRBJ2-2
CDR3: CASSRNTGDTGELFF

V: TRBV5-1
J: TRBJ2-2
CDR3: CASSSGTGLAGELFF

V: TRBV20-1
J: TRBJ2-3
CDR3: CSARDSSSGSTDTQYF

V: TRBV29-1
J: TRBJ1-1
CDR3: CSVVRLLGAEAFF

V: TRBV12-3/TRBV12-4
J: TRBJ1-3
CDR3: CASSLALGGGNTIYF

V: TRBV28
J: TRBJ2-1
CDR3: CASKTRRDTSNEQFF

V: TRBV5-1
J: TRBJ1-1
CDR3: CASSLRQPLTEAFF

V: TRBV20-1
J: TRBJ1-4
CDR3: CSARIQYNEKLFF

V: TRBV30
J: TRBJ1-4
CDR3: CAWSTGTALNEKLFF

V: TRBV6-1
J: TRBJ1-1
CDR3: CASSESVRNTEAFF

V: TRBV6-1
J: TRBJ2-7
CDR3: CASGPIAGTYEQYF

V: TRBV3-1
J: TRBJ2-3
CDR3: CASSQASGGPLTQYF

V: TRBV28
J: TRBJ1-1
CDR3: CASSPRRTEAFF

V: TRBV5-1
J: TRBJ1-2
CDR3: CASSLETSSGYTF

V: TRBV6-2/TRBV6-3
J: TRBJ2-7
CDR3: CASRDSLISEQYF

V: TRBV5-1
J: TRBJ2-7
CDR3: CASSLPTGGYEQYF

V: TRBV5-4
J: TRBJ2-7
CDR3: CASSSREGYEQYF

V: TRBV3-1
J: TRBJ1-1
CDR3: CASSQEDQGWPEAFF

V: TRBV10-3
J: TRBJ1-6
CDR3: CAITQQPYNSPLHF

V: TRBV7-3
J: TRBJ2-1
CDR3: CASSLMPSSYNEQFF

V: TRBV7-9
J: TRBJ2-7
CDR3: CASSLTSGAAYEQYF

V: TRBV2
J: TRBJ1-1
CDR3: CASSMLEQTNLNTEAFF

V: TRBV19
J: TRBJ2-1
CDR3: CASSTGTSRNNEQFF

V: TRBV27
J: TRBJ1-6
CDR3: CASSLSWGSGSPLHF

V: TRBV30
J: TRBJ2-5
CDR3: CAWSVKETQYF

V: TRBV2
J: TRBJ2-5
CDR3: CASHLATQETQYF

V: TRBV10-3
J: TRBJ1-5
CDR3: CAISESGQNQPQHF

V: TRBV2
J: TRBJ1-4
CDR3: CASSEEVRGEKLFF

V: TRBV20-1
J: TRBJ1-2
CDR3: CSANQGDLYGYTF

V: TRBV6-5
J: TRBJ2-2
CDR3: CASRYIGQVANTGELFF

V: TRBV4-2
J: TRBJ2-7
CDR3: CASSQRGWRGGNSYEQYF

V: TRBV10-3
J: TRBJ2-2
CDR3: CAIMADLNTGELFF

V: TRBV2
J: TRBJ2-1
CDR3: CASSGGINEQFF

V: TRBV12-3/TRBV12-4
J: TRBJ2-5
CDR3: CASRKKGTGETQYF